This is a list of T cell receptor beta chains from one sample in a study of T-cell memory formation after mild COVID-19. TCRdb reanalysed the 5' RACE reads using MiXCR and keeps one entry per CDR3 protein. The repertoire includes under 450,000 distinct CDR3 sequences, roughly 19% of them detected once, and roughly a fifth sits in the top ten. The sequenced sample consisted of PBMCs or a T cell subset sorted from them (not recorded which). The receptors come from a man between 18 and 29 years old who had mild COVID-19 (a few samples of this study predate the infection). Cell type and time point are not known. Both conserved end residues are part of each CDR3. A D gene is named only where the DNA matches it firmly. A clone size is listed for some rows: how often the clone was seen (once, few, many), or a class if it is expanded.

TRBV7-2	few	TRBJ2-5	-	TGTGCCAGCAGCTCTAGGGGCGGCCGCCAAGAGACCCAGTACTTC	CASSSRGGRQETQYF
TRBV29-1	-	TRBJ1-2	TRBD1	TGCAGCGTCCCAATTCCAGGGGGCTGGGGCTATGGCTACACCTTC	CSVPIPGGWGYGYTF
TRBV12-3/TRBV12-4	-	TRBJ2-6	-	TGTGCCAGCAGTTTAACCAGGGCTGGGGCCAACGTCCTGACTTTC	CASSLTRAGANVLTF
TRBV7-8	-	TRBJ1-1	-	TGTGCCAGCAGCTTAGCGAGGACATTGAACACTGAAGCTTTCTTT	CASSLARTLNTEAFF
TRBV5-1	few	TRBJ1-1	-	TGCGCCAGCAGCTTGGAAGGACTTCTGGGGGAAGCTTTCTTT	CASSLEGLLGEAFF
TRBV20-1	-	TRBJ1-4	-	TGCAGTGCTAGACCCCGGGTAGGGGCGGTTACGTTTTTT	CSARPRVGAVTFF
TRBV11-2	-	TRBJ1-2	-	TGTGCCAGCAGCCCCACCGGGACGGGGGGCTACACCTTC	CASSPTGTGGYTF
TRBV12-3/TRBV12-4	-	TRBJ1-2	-	TGTGCCAGCAGAAAAACCGGGACATTTTTTGGAAGAGCTAACTATGGCTACACCTTC	CASRKTGTFFGRANYGYTF
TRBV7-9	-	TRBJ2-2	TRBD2	TGTGCCAGCAGCTCCGGGACTAGCGGGGGCACCGGGGAGCTGTTTTTT	CASSSGTSGGTGELFF
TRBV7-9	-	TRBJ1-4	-	TGTGCCAGCAGCTTAGTCACAACTAATGAAAAACTGTTTTTT	CASSLVTTNEKLFF
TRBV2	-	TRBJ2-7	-	TGTGCCAGCTCCAAAGGGCCGTCCGAGCAGTACTTC	CASSKGPSEQYF
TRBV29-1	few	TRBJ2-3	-	TGCAGCGTCGTGACAGATACGCAGTATTTT	CSVVTDTQYF
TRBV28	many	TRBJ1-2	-	TGTGCCAGCAGCTTAGAAGGGAGAGGCTACACCTTC	CASSLEGRGYTF
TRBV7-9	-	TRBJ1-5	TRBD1	TGTGCCAGCAGCTCGGGACAGCCCAATCAGCCCCAGCATTTT	CASSSGQPNQPQHF